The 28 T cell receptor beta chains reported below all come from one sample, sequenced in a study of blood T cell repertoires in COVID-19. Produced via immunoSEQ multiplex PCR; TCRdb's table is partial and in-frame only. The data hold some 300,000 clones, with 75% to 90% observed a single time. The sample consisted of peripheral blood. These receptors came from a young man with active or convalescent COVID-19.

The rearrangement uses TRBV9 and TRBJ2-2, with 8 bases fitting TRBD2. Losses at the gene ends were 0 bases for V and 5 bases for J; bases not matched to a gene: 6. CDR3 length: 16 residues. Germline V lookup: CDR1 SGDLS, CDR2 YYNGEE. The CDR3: CASSVGAGGWTGELFF. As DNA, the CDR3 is TGTGCCAGCAGCGTAGGCGCGGGGGGTTGGACCGGGGAGCTGTTTTTT.

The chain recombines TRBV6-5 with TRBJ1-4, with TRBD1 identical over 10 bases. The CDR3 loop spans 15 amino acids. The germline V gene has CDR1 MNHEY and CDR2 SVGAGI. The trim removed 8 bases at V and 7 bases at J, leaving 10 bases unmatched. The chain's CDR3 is CASSQTGGPSEKLFF. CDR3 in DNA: TGTGCCAGCTCGCAGACAGGGGGCCCTAGTGAAAAACTGTTTTTT.

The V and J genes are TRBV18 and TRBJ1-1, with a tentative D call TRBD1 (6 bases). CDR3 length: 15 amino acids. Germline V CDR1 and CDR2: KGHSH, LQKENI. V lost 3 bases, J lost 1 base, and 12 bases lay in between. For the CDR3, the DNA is TGTGCCAGCTCACCCCAGACAGGAAAGAACACTGAAGCTTTCTTT. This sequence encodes CASSPQTGKNTEAFF.

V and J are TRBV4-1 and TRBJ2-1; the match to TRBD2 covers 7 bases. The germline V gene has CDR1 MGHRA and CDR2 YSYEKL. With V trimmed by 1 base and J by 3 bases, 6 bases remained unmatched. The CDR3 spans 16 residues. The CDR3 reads CASSQGLRGNYNEQFF. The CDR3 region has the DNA TGCGCCAGCAGCCAAGGTTTGCGGGGGAACTACAATGAGCAGTTCTTC.

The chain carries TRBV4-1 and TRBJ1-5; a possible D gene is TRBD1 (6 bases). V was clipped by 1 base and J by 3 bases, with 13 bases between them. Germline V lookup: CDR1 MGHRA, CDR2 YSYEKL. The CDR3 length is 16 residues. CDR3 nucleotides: TGCGCCAGCAGCCAAGGGCAGGGGCCCATCAATCAGCCCCAGCATTTT. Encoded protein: CASSQGQGPINQPQHF.

The CDR3 DNA reads TGTGCCAGCAGCCCCGAACCGGACAATGAGCAGTTCTTC. Translating it yields CASSPEPDNEQFF. V is TRBV14 and J is TRBJ2-1; no definite D call. V dropped 4 bases and J dropped 5 bases, with 9 bases sitting between them. Germline V CDR1 and CDR2: SGHDN, FVKESK. This CDR3 has 13 residues.

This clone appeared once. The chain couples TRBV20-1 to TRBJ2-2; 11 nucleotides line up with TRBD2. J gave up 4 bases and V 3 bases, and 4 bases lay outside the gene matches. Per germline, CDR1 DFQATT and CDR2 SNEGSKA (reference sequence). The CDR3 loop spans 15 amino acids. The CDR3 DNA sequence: TGCAGTGCTAGTAGCGGGAGGGCACGCACCGGGGAGCTGTTTTTT. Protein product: CSASSGRARTGELFF.

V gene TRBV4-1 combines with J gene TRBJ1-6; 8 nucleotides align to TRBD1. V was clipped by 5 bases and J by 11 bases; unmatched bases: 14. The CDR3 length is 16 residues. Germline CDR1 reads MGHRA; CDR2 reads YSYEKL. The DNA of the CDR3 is TGCGCCAGCAGCATACGGACAGGGTCAGACGGGCCACCCCTCCACTTT. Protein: CASSIRTGSDGPPLHF.

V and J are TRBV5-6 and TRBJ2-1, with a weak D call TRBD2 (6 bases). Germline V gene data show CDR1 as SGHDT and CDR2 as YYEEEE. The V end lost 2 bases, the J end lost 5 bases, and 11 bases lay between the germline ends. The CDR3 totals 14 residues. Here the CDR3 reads CASSFRTTHNEQFF. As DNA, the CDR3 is TGTGCCAGCAGCTTCCGGACTACTCACAATGAGCAGTTCTTC.

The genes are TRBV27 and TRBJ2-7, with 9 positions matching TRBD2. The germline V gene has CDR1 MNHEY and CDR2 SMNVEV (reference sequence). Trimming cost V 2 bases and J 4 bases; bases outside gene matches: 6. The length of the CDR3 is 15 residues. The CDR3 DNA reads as TGTGCCAGCAGTTTAGGCCTAGCGGGGCCGTACGAGCAGTACTTC. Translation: CASSLGLAGPYEQYF.

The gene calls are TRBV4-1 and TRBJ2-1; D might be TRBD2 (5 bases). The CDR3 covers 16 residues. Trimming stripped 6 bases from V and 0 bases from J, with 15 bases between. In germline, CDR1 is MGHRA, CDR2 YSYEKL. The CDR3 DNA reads TGCGCCAGCAGGCCCGGGGAGTTCGGCTCCTACAATGAGCAGTTCTTC. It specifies CASRPGEFGSYNEQFF.

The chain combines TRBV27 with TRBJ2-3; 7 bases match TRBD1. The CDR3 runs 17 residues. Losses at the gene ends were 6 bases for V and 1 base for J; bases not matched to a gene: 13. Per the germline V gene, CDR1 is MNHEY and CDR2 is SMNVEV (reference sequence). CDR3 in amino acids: CASSPLVGGEGTDTQYF. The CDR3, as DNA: TGTGCCAGCAGCCCCCTTGTAGGGGGCGAAGGCACAGATACGCAGTATTTT.

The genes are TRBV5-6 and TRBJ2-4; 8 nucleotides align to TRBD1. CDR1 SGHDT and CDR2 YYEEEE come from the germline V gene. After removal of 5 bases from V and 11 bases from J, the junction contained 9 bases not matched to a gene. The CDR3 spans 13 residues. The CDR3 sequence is CASSWDRTNVQYF. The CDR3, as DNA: TGTGCCAGCAGTTGGGACAGGACCAACGTTCAGTACTTC.

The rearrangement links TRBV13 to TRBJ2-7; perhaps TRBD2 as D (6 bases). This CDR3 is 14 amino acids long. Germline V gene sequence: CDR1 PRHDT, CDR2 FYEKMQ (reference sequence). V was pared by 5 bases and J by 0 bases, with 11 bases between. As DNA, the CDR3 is TGTGCCAGCAGCCGGGACTCGAGCTCCTACGAGCAGTACTTC. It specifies CASSRDSSSYEQYF.

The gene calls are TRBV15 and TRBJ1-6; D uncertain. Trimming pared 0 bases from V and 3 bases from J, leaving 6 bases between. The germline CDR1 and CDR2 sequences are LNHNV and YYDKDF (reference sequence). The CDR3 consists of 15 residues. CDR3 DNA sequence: TGTGCCACCAGCAGAGATCCGGGCTATAATTCACCCCTCCACTTT. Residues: CATSRDPGYNSPLHF.

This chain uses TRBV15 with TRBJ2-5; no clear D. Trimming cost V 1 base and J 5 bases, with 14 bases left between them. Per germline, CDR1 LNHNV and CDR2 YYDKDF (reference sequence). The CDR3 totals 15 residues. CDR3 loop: CATSRGTPGSETQYF. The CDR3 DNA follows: TGTGCCACCAGCAGAGGCACCCCAGGATCGGAGACCCAGTACTTC.

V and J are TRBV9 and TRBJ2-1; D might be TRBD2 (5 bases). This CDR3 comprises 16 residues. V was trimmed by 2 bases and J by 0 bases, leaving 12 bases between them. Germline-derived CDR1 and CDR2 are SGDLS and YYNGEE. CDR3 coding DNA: TGTGCCAGCAGCGTCGAGGGAGTGAACTCCTACAATGAGCAGTTCTTC. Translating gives CASSVEGVNSYNEQFF.

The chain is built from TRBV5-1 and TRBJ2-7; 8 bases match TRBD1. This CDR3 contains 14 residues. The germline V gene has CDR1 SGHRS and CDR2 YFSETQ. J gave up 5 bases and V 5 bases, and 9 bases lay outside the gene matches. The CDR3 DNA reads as TGCGCCAGCAGACTCCAGGACAGGGTTGACGAGCAGTACTTC. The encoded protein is CASRLQDRVDEQYF.

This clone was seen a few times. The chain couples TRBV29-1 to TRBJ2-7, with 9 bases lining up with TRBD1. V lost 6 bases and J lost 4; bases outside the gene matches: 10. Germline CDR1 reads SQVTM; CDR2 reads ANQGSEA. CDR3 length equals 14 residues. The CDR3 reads CSVGTGGRGYEQYF. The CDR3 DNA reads TGCAGCGTAGGTACAGGGGGCAGGGGTTACGAGCAGTACTTC.

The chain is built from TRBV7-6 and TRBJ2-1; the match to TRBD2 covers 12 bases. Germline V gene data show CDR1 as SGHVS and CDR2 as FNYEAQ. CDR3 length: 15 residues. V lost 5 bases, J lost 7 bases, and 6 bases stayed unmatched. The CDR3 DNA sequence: TGTGCCAGCAGCGCGTTGACTAGCGGGGGTAATGAGCAGTTCTTC. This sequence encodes CASSALTSGGNEQFF.

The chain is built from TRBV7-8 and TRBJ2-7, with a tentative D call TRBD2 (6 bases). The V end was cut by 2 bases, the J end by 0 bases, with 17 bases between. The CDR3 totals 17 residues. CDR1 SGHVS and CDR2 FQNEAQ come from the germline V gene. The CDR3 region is CASSLPGGLRSSYEQYF. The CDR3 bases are TGTGCCAGCAGCTTACCTGGGGGACTTCGGAGCTCCTACGAGCAGTACTTC.

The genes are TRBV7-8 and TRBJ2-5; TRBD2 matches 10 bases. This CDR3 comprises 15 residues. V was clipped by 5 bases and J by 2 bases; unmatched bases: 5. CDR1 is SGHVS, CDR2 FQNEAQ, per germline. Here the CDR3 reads CASSQGLAVQETQYF. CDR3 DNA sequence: TGTGCCAGCAGCCAAGGACTAGCGGTTCAAGAGACCCAGTACTTC.

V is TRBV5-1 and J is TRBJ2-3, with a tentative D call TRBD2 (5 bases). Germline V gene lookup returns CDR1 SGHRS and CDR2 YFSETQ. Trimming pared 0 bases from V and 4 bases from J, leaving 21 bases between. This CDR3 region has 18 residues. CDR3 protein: CASSLGPIEVAGSDTQYF. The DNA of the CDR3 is TGCGCCAGCAGCTTGGGGCCGATAGAGGTGGCGGGCTCAGATACGCAGTATTTT. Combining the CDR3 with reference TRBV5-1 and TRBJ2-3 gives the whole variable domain KAGVTQTPRYLIKTRGQQVTLSCSPISGHRSVSWYQQTPGQGLQFLFEYFSETQRNKGNFPGRFSGRQFSNSRSEMNVSTLELGDSALYLCASSLGPIEVAGSDTQYFGPGTRLTVL.

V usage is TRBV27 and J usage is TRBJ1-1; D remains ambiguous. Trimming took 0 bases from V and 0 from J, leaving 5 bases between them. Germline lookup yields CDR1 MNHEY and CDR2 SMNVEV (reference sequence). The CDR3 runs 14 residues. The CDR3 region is CASSLSAVNTEAFF. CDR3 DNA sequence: TGTGCCAGCAGTTTATCCGCGGTGAACACTGAAGCTTTCTTT.

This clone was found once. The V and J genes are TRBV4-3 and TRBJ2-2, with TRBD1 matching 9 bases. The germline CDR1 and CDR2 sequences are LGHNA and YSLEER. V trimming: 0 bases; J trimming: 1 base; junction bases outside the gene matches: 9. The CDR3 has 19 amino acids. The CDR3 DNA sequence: TGCGCCAGCAGCCAAGATCTGGGAGTGGGACAGGGGAACACCGGGGAGCTGTTTTTT. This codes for CASSQDLGVGQGNTGELFF.

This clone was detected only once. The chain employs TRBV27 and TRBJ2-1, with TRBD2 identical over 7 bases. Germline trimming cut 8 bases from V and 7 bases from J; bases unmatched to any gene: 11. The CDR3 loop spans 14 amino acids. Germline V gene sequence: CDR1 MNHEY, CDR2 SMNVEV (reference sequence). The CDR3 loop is CASYGGGLVNEQFF. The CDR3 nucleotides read TGTGCCAGCTATGGCGGGGGACTGGTAAATGAGCAGTTCTTC.

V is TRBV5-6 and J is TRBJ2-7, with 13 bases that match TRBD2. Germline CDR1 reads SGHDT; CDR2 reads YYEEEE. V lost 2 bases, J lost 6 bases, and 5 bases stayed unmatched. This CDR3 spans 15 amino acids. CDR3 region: CASSLLTSGRSEQYF. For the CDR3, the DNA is TGTGCCAGCAGCTTATTGACTAGCGGGAGGAGCGAGCAGTACTTC.

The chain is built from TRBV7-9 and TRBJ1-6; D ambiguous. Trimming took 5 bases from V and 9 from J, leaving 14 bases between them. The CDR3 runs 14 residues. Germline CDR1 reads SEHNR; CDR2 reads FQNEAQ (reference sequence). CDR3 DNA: TGTGCCAGCAGCAGTGCCGGTAGTCGTTCACCCCTCCACTTT. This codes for CASSSAGSRSPLHF. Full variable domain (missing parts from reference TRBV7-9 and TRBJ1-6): DTGVSQNPRHKITKRGQNVTFRCDPISEHNRLYWYRQTLGQGPEFLTYFQNEAQLEKSRLLSDRFSAERPKGSFSTLEIQRTEQGDSAMYLCASSSAGSRSPLHFGNGTRLTVT.